This T cell receptor (beta chain) derives from a study of blood T cell repertoires in COVID-19. Study information: Some COVID-19 samples were acute and others convalescent; all came from the United States, Italy and Spain. T cells, B-cell-depleted T cells, or PBMCs provided the cDNA or gDNA that served as material.

Between the trimmed V and J ends, which lost 6 bases and 4 bases, there was a span of 18 bases. Germline lookup yields CDR1 SGHTA and CDR2 FQGNSA. The CDR3 has 15 amino acids. Per the authors' pipeline: How many nucleated cells were present was estimated from reference gene primer amplification. Data came from immunoSEQ multiplex PCR; TCRdb stores just in-frame clones and leaves some out. V and J calls and clone size are as listed in that table; D and trimming were resolved from the DNA. Among 150,000 to 200,000 clones listed, around 80% were seen once. What was sequenced was peripheral blood. The chain employs TRBV7-2 and TRBJ2-5, with TRBD1 as a possible D gene (7 bases). The clonotype comes from an older woman with acute or convalescent COVID-19. In nucleotides, the CDR3 is TGTGCCAGCAGTCGTCGTAGACAGGGAGGAGAGACCCAGTACTTC. It codes for CASSRRRQGGETQYF.